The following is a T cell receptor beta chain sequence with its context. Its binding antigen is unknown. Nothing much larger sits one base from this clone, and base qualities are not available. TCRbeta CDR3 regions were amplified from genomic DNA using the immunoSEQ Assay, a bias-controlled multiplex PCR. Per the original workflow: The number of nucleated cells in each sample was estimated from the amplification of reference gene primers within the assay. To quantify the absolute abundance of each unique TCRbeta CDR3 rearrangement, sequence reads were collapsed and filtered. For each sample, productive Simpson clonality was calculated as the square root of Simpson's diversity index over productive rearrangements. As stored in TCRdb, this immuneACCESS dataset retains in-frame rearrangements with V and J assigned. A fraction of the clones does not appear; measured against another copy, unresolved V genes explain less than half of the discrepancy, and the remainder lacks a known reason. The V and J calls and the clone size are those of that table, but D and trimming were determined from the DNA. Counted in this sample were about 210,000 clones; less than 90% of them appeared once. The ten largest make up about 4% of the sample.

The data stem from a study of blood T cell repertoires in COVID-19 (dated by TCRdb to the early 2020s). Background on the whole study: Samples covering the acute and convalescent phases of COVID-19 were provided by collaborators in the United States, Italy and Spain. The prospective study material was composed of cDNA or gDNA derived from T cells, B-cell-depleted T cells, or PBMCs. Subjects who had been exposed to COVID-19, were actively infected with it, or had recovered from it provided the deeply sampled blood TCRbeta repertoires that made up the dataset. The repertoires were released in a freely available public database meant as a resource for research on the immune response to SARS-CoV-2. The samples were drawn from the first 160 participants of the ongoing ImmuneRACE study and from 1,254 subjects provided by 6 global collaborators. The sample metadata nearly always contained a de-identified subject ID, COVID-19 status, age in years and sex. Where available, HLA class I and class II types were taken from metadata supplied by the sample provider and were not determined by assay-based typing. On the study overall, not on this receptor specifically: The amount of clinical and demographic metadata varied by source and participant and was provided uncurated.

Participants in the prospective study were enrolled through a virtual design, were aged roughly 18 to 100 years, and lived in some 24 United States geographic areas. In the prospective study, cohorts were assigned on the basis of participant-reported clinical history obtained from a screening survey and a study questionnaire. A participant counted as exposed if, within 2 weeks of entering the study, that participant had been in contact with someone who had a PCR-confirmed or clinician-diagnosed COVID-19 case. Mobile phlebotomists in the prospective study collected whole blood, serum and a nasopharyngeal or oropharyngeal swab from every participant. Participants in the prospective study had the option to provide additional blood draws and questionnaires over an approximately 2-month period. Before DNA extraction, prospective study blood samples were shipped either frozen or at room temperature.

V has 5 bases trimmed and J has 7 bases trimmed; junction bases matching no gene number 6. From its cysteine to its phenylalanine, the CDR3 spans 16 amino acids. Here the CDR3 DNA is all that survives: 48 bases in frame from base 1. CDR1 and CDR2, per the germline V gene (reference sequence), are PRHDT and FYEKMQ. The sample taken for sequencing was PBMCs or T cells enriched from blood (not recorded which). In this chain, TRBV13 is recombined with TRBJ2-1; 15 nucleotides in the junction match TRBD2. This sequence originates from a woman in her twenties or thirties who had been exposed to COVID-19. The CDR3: CASSLGLAGGENEQFF. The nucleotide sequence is TGTGCCAGCAGCCTGGGACTAGCGGGGGGCGAGAATGAGCAGTTCTTC.